These 22 T cell receptor beta chains were all obtained from the same sample, sequenced in a study of Graves' ophthalmopathy and Graves' hyperthyroidism. The authors amplified TCR beta CDR3 regions, and they did so from RNA transcripts for repertoire sequencing. A first-round RT-PCR used HTBI primers, followed by a second-round multiplex PCR. TCRdb redid the calling of the multiplex PCR reads with MiXCR, one entry per CDR3 protein. The sample carries some 750,000 distinct CDR3 sequences, roughly two fifths recorded once. The sample taken for sequencing was peripheral blood. Receptors were obtained from an adult man with Graves' ophthalmopathy.

Concerning this clonotype itself: Being one base from a much bigger clone, this may be a read error. The V call is TRBV7-2, the J call TRBJ1-2; no reliable D call. Germline assignment: CDR1 SGHTA and CDR2 FQGNSA. The CDR3 totals 16 residues. Trimming took 3 bases from V and 2 from J, leaving 16 bases between them. In DNA, the CDR3 is TGTGCCAGCAGCTTTTTCGGGTCGGAAGGGAACTATGGCTACACCTTC. This codes for CASSFFGSEGNYGYTF.

This clonotype was picked up a small number of times. The J gene is TRBJ2-3, the V gene TRBV19; 12 bases agree with TRBD2. Unmatched junction bases numbered 1, after V lost 6 bases and J lost 3 bases. There are 14 residues in the CDR3. Germline V gene sequence: CDR1 LNHDA, CDR2 SQIVND (reference sequence). CDR3 protein: CASRLAGGTDTQYF. CDR3 in DNA: TGTGCCAGTAGACTAGCGGGAGGAACAGATACGCAGTATTTT.

This clonotype was seen a handful of times. The V gene is TRBV12-3 or TRBV12-4, the J gene TRBJ1-2; a weak D match, TRBD1 (6 bases). The length of the CDR3 is 13 residues. The germline V and J ends were trimmed by 3 bases and 8 bases, with 13 bases remaining between them. DNA of the CDR3: TGTGCCAGCAGTTTTTCGGGGGCTGGGGGCTACACCTTC. Translating it yields CASSFSGAGGYTF.

The J gene is TRBJ2-6, the V gene TRBV24-1; TRBD2 aligns across 8 bases. Trimming at V came to 3 bases and at J to 3 bases, leaving 0 bases not matched to a gene. The germline gives CDR1 KGHDR, CDR2 SFDVKD. The CDR3 length is 15 residues. The CDR3, as DNA: TGTGCCACCAGTGATGCGGGAGGTGGGGCCAACGTCCTGACTTTC. Protein product: CATSDAGGGANVLTF.

This chain links TRBV2 with TRBJ1-2; D is undetermined. The V end lost 5 bases, the J end lost 9 bases, and 22 bases lay between the germline ends. CDR3 length: 15 residues. Germline V gene lookup returns CDR1 SNHLY and CDR2 FYNNEI. In nucleotides, the CDR3 is TGTGCCAGCAGTTTGGTCGTCGGATCCGCCTTGAGCTACACCTTC. Translating it yields CASSLVVGSALSYTF.

The CDR3 DNA reads as TGTGCCAGCAGCTTATCAGGGCAAGGGTCGGAGACCCAGTACTTC. It encodes CASSLSGQGSETQYF. The chain combines TRBV7-9 with TRBJ2-5; D perhaps matches TRBD1 (5 bases). The CDR3 runs to 15 residues. The V end lost 2 bases, the J end lost 5 bases, and 15 bases lay between the germline ends. CDR1 SEHNR and CDR2 FQNEAQ come from the germline V gene (reference sequence).

On this clonotype itself: A much larger clone lies a single base off, so this may be a read error. The chain recombines TRBV7-2 with TRBJ1-2; 7 positions agree with TRBD1. Germline CDR1 is SGHTA and CDR2 is FQGNSA. This CDR3 has 15 amino acids. The CDR3 DNA sequence: TGTGTCAGCAGCTTACTTTATGAGACAGGGCCCGGCTACACCTTC. Translating it yields CVSSLLYETGPGYTF.

In its sample, this clonotype was seen a few times. The chain joins TRBV15 to TRBJ1-2; weak D call: TRBD1 (6 bases). Germline CDR1 reads LNHNV; CDR2 reads YYDKDF (reference sequence). The CDR3 is 14 amino acids. V gave up 1 base and J gave up 7 bases, with 13 bases separating them. The CDR3: CATSRVQGGSGYTF. The CDR3 DNA reads as TGTGCCACCAGCAGAGTACAGGGAGGCTCTGGCTACACCTTC.

J is TRBJ2-2 and V is TRBV25-1, with TRBD2 matching over 8 bases. CDR1 is MGHDK, CDR2 SYGVNS, per germline. V trimming: 6 bases; J trimming: 3 bases; junction bases outside the gene matches: 9. The CDR3 sequence is 16 residues long. DNA of the CDR3: TGTGCCAGCAGCCCTTGGACTAGCCAGGACACCGGGGAGCTGTTTTTT. It yields the protein CASSPWTSQDTGELFF.

V gene TRBV25-1 combines with J gene TRBJ2-5; 10 bases map to TRBD1. Trimming cost V 7 bases and J 5 bases; bases outside gene matches: 10. The CDR3 runs to 15 residues. Per germline, CDR1 MGHDK and CDR2 SYGVNS. CDR3 nucleotides: TGTGCCAGCAACCAACCGGGACAGGGGATGGAGACCCAGTACTTC. Its translation is CASNQPGQGMETQYF. The full variable domain, with the rest looked up from reference TRBV25-1 and TRBJ2-5, is EADIYQTPRYLVIGTGKKITLECSQTMGHDKMYWYQQDPGMELHLIHYSYGVNSTEKGDLSSESTVSRIRTEHFPLTLESARPSHTSQYLCASNQPGQGMETQYFGPGTRLLVL.

At least ten counts were recorded for this clonotype. The chain has TRBV24-1 and TRBJ1-5, with D maybe TRBD1 (6 bases). Germline assignment: CDR1 KGHDR and CDR2 SFDVKD. The CDR3 contains 13 residues. V was shortened by 8 bases and J by 1 base, with 8 bases between the two germline ends. DNA of the CDR3: TGTGCCACCACCGGACAGAGCAATCAGCCCCAGCATTTT. Its protein product is CATTGQSNQPQHF.

This clonotype came up once. The chain recombines TRBV11-2 with TRBJ1-3; the D gene is possibly TRBD1 (5 bases). Germline assignment: CDR1 SGHAT and CDR2 FQNNGV. There are 15 residues in the CDR3. Trimming stripped 5 bases from V and 0 bases from J, with 11 bases between. The CDR3 reads CASSARTPSGNTIYF. As DNA, the CDR3 is TGTGCCAGCAGCGCAAGGACACCCTCTGGAAACACCATATATTTT.

The genes are TRBV20-1 and TRBJ2-5; 10 bases fit TRBD2. V was clipped by 8 bases and J by 5 bases; unmatched bases: 17. The CDR3 loop spans 16 amino acids. Germline values: CDR1 DFQATT, CDR2 SNEGSKA (reference sequence). The CDR3 protein is CSTRDGGTSVVETQYF. CDR3 nucleotides: TGCAGTACTCGAGATGGGGGGACTAGCGTTGTTGAGACCCAGTACTTC.

There are a few counts of this clonotype. The chain carries TRBV9 and TRBJ1-1, with 9 bases matching TRBD1. The junction had 7 bases not matched to a gene; V was cut back by 4 bases and J by 0 bases. This CDR3 has 16 amino acids. Looked up from germline, CDR1 is SGDLS and CDR2 is YYNGEE. The CDR3 region has the DNA TGTGCCAGCAGCCCATCGACAGGGGGAATGAACACTGAAGCTTTCTTT. Amino acid sequence: CASSPSTGGMNTEAFF.

This clonotype was observed once. One junction end disagrees with the germline gene, perhaps due to a read error. The chain employs TRBV12-3 or TRBV12-4 and TRBJ1-1, with D tentatively TRBD1 (5 bases). The CDR3 contains 14 residues. CDR3: CAISESTWGTEAFF. As DNA, the CDR3 is TGTGCCATCAGTGAGTCGACGTGGGGGACTGAAGCTTTCTTT.

The genes are TRBV11-1 and TRBJ1-3; 7 bases fit TRBD1. Germline CDR1 reads SGHAT; CDR2 reads FQDESV (reference sequence). J gave up 1 base and V 5 bases, and 5 bases lay outside the gene matches. The CDR3 loop spans 15 amino acids. CDR3 in DNA: TGTGCCAGCAGCCCCGGGACAGATTCTGGAAACACCATATATTTT. Its protein is CASSPGTDSGNTIYF.

The rearrangement links TRBV2 to TRBJ2-7; 9 bases are shared with TRBD2. Germline V gives CDR1 SNHLY, CDR2 FYNNEI. The CDR3 has 16 residues. V lost 1 base and J lost 4; bases outside the gene matches: 8. The CDR3 DNA follows: TGTGCCAGCAGTGAAGGAATGAGCGGGGGGCCTTACGAGCAGTACTTC. This codes for CASSEGMSGGPYEQYF.

This clonotype has just a few counts. CDR3 sequence: CSASGGTGNQPQHF. DNA for the CDR3: TGCAGTGCTAGCGGAGGGACGGGCAATCAGCCCCAGCATTTT. The chain recombines TRBV20-1 with TRBJ1-5; weak D call: TRBD1 (5 bases). The germline V gene has CDR1 DFQATT and CDR2 SNEGSKA (reference sequence). The CDR3 length is 14 residues. Between the trimmed V and J ends, which lost 3 bases and 2 bases, there was a span of 11 bases.

The chain employs TRBV5-6 and TRBJ1-2; D remains unclear. V lost 3 bases, J lost 6 bases, and 15 bases lay in between. The CDR3 has 14 amino acids. Germline CDR1 SGHDT, CDR2 YYEEEE. The CDR3: CASSSVIDQNGYTF. DNA for the CDR3: TGTGCCAGCAGCTCCGTGATAGACCAAAATGGCTACACCTTC.

Ten or more counts support this clonotype. The CDR3 sequence: CASSYRTGESYEQYF. The CDR3 DNA follows: TGTGCCAGCAGTTATCGGACAGGAGAGTCCTACGAGCAGTACTTC. The rearrangement joins TRBV2 to TRBJ2-7; 7 positions match TRBD1. The CDR3 spans 15 residues. Germline V gives CDR1 SNHLY, CDR2 FYNNEI. The junction had 8 bases not matched to a gene; V was cut back by 5 bases and J by 1 base.

This clonotype was counted between two and nine times. The chain couples TRBV20-1 to TRBJ1-6; a possible D gene is TRBD1 (5 bases). Germline CDR1 and CDR2: DFQATT and SNEGSKA (reference sequence). This CDR3 spans 13 amino acids. Trimming took off 1 base at V and 4 bases at J, with 5 bases between the two ends. CDR3 DNA: TGCAGTGCTAGAGGACAGTATAATTCACCCCTCCACTTT. This sequence encodes CSARGQYNSPLHF.

This chain uses TRBV20-1 with TRBJ2-7; tentative D call: TRBD2 (5 bases). V was trimmed by 6 bases and J by 0 bases, leaving 18 bases between them. This CDR3 has 15 amino acids. Germline V gene sequence: CDR1 DFQATT, CDR2 SNEGSKA (reference sequence). CDR3 nucleotides: TGCAGTGCCCAAAAGGGAACAGACTACTCCTACGAGCAGTACTTC. Translating gives CSAQKGTDYSYEQYF.